This T cell receptor beta chain derives from a study of siplizumab effects on memory and regulatory T cells. The CDR3 has 13 amino acids. The germline gives CDR1 SNHLY, CDR2 FYNNEI. Study outcomes and limitations: Proliferating siplizumab-culture Treg suppressive function went unconfirmed.

The method was immunoSEQ multiplex PCR; TCRdb's version includes in-frame clones alone and lacks a portion of them. This sample has tens of thousands of clones, with roughly 87% found just once. Worth noting for this clone: The antigen is undetermined.

The receptor was derived from a human donor in good health. Sequencing was performed on naive CD8+ T cells sorted from blood. This sequence joins TRBV2 and TRBJ2-5, with D tentatively TRBD2 (5 bases). The last part of the DNA fits TRBJ2-7 better; the J call may be wrong. The DNA of the CDR3 is TGTGCCAGCCACAGCGGCCTAGCCTACGAGCAGTACTTC. This translates into CASHSGLAYEQYF.